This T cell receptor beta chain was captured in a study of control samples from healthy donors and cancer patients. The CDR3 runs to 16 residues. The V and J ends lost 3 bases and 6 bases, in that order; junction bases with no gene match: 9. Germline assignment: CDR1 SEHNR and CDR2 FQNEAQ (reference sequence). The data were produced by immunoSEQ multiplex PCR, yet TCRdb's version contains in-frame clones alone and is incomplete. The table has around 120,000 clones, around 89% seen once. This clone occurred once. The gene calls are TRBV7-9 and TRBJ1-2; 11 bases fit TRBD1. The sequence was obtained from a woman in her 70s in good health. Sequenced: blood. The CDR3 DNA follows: TGTGCCAGCAGCTTCGGGTGGGACAGGGGGGAGGATGGCTACACCTTC. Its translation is CASSFGWDRGEDGYTF.